Shown below are 11 T cell receptor beta chains from a single sample sequenced in a study of blood T cell repertoires in COVID-19. Produced via immunoSEQ multiplex PCR; TCRdb's table is partial and in-frame only. The table has 300,000 or so clones, roughly 90% seen once; the top ten hold approximately 6.5%. Sequencing was done on a sample of peripheral blood. The receptors shown here come from a man aged 18 to 29 who had recovered from COVID-19.

The CDR3 loop is CASRKQGAGTDTQYF. The CDR3 DNA follows: TGTGCCAGTAGAAAACAGGGGGCGGGCACAGATACGCAGTATTTT. The rearrangement uses TRBV19 and TRBJ2-3; TRBD1 matches 9 bases. The CDR3 has 15 residues. Per the germline V gene, CDR1 is LNHDA and CDR2 is SQIVND (reference sequence). The V gene end was trimmed by 6 bases and the J gene end by 1 base; junction bases not matched to a gene: 5. Combining the CDR3 with reference TRBV19 and TRBJ2-3 gives the whole variable domain DGGITQSPKYLFRKEGQNVTLSCEQNLNHDAMYWYRQDPGQGLRLIYYSQIVNDFQKGDIAEGYSVSREKKESFPLTVTSAQKNPTAFYLCASRKQGAGTDTQYFGPGTRLTVL.

The J gene is TRBJ2-1, the V gene TRBV5-1, with a possible D match to TRBD1 (6 bases). Trimming pared 2 bases from V and 0 bases from J, leaving 15 bases between. Germline V lookup: CDR1 SGHRS, CDR2 YFSETQ. The length of the CDR3 is 17 residues. The CDR3 here is CASSFGGSRSSYNEQFF. CDR3 nucleotides: TGCGCCAGCAGCTTTGGGGGCTCCCGGAGCTCCTACAATGAGCAGTTCTTC. Supplemented by reference TRBV5-1 and TRBJ2-1, the full variable domain reads KAGVTQTPRYLIKTRGQQVTLSCSPISGHRSVSWYQQTPGQGLQFLFEYFSETQRNKGNFPGRFSGRQFSNSRSEMNVSTLELGDSALYLCASSFGGSRSSYNEQFFGPGTRLTVL.

This chain links TRBV4-1 with TRBJ2-6; no clear D gene. This CDR3 contains 17 residues. Germline-derived CDR1 and CDR2 are MGHRA and YSYEKL. Trimming removed 0 bases at V and 0 bases at J, with 9 bases between. The CDR3 region has the DNA TGCGCCAGCAGCCAAGACCCGGTCCCCTCTGGGGCCAACGTCCTGACTTTC. This sequence encodes CASSQDPVPSGANVLTF.

This chain connects TRBV19 to TRBJ2-2; the match to TRBD1 covers 8 bases. Germline V lookup: CDR1 LNHDA, CDR2 SQIVND (reference sequence). The CDR3 contains 15 residues. J gave up 4 bases and V 3 bases, and 4 bases lay outside the gene matches. CDR3 bases: TGTGCCAGTAGTATTGGGACAGGAGTCACCGGGGAGCTGTTTTTT. Translation gives CASSIGTGVTGELFF.

V and J are TRBV27 and TRBJ2-1, with 7 bases aligning to TRBD1. V lost 6 bases to trimming and J lost 0 bases; unmatched junction nucleotides: 5. Per germline, CDR1 MNHEY and CDR2 SMNVEV (reference sequence). The CDR3 has 15 residues. The DNA for the CDR3 is TGTGCCAGCAGAATCAGGGGGAGCTCCTACAATGAGCAGTTCTTC. This sequence encodes CASRIRGSSYNEQFF.

The rearrangement uses TRBV11-2 and TRBJ1-3; D is perhaps TRBD1 (6 bases). V was trimmed by 4 bases and J by 4 bases, leaving 14 bases between them. Germline V gives CDR1 SGHAT, CDR2 FQNNGV. This CDR3 region has 15 residues. CDR3 sequence (DNA): TGTGCCAGCAGCTCCCCTTACAGGGCGGGAAACACCATATATTTT. Translating it yields CASSSPYRAGNTIYF.

The gene calls are TRBV6-5 and TRBJ2-6; 7 bases fit TRBD1. The germline V gene has CDR1 MNHEY and CDR2 SVGAGI. This CDR3 has 15 residues. J gave up 2 bases and V 7 bases, and 5 bases lay outside the gene matches. The CDR3 sequence: CASTTGETGANVLTF. CDR3 nucleotide sequence: TGTGCCAGCACAACAGGGGAGACTGGGGCCAACGTCCTGACTTTC.

V gene TRBV6-6 combines with J gene TRBJ2-2; D call uncertain. This CDR3 contains 15 residues. The V and J ends lost 0 bases and 7 bases respectively, with 12 bases between them. Germline V CDR1 and CDR2: MNHNY, SVGAGI (reference sequence). In DNA, the CDR3 is TGTGCCAGCAGTTACTCAGGAGTTTCCAACGGGGAGCTGTTTTTT. Translating it yields CASSYSGVSNGELFF.

This chain links TRBV3-1 (or the pseudogene TRBV3-2) with TRBJ1-2, with a possible D match to TRBD1 (5 bases). CDR3 size: 16 residues. V lost 1 base, J lost 6 bases, and 18 bases lay in between. Germline V gene lookup returns CDR1 LGHDT and CDR2 YNNKEL (reference sequence). The CDR3 nucleotides are TGTGCCAGCAGCCAAGCGTACGGGGGAAGGCCTCATGGCTACACCTTC. Translating it yields CASSQAYGGRPHGYTF.

This clone was picked up one time. J is TRBJ1-2 and V is TRBV4-1, with 7 bases identical to TRBD1. This CDR3 is 15 amino acids long. The J segment lost 8 bases and the V segment lost 4 bases, leaving 13 bases of the junction unmatched. CDR1 and CDR2 from the germline V gene are MGHRA and YSYEKL. CDR3 bases: TGCGCCAGCAGCCCAACCCAAGGAGGGGGCAGAGGCTACACCTTC. Amino acid sequence: CASSPTQGGGRGYTF.

This clone occurred once. The chain recombines TRBV7-3 with TRBJ2-1; D perhaps matches TRBD2 (7 bases). The CDR3 contains 16 residues. Germline V gene lookup returns CDR1 SGHTA and CDR2 FQGTGA. V shed 5 bases and J shed 0 bases, with 14 bases lying between them. The CDR3 sequence is CASSPRGGSSYNEQFF. For the CDR3, the DNA is TGTGCCAGCAGCCCGAGGGGGGGAAGCTCCTACAATGAGCAGTTCTTC.